The clone carrying this TCR beta chain was observed a few times. Its antigen is currently unknown. The data are from a study of blood T cells in healthy people across ages. Study-wide points: There was no known CMV status for donors, so expanded clonotype changes were possibly confounded. The recorded TCR beta diversity per million T cells decreased in a roughly linear manner with age.

The donors, all healthy, were Caucasians living in Russia, aged about 6 to 100. A second PCR, run for roughly 6 to 11 cycles, used a sample-barcoded 5' primer plus a J-beta primer mix. In TCRdb, the 5' RACE reads were re-called with MiXCR into one record per CDR3 protein. The sample has roughly 1,500,000 distinct CDR3 sequences, approximately 42% seen once. Sequencing was performed on blood. The TCR comes from a woman younger than 30 in good health.

The CDR3 sequence: CASSKDMTNYGYTF. The CDR3 DNA follows: TGTGCCAGCTCCAAAGACATGACCAACTATGGCTACACCTTC. The chain combines TRBV28 with TRBJ1-2, with D uncertain. Trimming stripped 8 bases from V and 2 bases from J, with 15 bases between. The CDR3 totals 14 residues. Looked up from germline, CDR1 is MDHEN and CDR2 is SYDVKM.